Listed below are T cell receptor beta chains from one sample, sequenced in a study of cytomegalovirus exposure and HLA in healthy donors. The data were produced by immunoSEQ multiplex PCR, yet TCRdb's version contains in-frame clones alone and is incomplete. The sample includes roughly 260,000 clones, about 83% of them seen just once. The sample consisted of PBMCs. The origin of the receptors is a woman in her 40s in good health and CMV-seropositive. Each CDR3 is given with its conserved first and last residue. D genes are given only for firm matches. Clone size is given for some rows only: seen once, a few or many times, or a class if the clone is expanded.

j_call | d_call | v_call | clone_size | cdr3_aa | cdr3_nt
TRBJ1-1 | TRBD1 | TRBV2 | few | CASSTSGTGNSEAFF | TGTGCCAGCAGTACGTCCGGGACAGGGAACTCTGAAGCTTTCTTT
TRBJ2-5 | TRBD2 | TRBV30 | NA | CALTSGRETQYF | TGTGCCCTAACTAGCGGGAGAGAGACCCAGTACTTC
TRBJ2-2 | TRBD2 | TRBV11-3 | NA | CASSSSGTSKFGELFF | TGTGCCAGCAGCTCCTCTGGGACTAGTAAATTTGGGGAGCTGTTTTTT
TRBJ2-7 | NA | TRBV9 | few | CASSVDITVADSYEQYF | TGTGCCAGCAGCGTAGATATCACGGTCGCTGACTCCTACGAGCAGTACTTC
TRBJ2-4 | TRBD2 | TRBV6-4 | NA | CASSDSYLAGGPRGTKNSQYF | TGTGCCAGCAGTGACTCGTACCTAGCGGGAGGGCCGAGGGGAACCAAAAACAGTCAGTACTTC
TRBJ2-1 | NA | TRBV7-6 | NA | CASSPDPGTGFYNEQFF | TGTGCCAGCAGCCCAGACCCCGGGACTGGATTCTACAATGAGCAGTTCTTC
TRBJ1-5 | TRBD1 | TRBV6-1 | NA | CASSAQRETGGGHQPQHF | TGTGCCAGCAGTGCCCAAAGGGAAACAGGGGGCGGCCATCAGCCCCAGCATTTT
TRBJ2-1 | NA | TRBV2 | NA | CASSGPRRGYNEQFF | TGTGCCAGCAGTGGACCAAGGAGGGGCTACAATGAGCAGTTCTTC
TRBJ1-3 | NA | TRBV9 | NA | CASSVEESGNTIYF | TGTGCCAGCAGCGTAGAAGAGTCTGGAAACACCATATATTTT
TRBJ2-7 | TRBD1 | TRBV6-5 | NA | CASSYSGQARGYEQYF | TGTGCCAGCAGTTACTCCGGACAGGCTCGGGGCTACGAGCAGTACTTC
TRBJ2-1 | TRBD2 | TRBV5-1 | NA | CASSPGLAGLGEQFF | TGCGCCAGCAGCCCCGGACTAGCGGGGTTGGGTGAGCAGTTCTTC
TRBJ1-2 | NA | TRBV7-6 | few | CASSLGLGQTSYGYTF | TGTGCCAGCAGCTTAGGACTTGGTCAGACCTCCTATGGCTACACCTTC
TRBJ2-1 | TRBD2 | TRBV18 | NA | CASSPPGLAGAEQFF | TGTGCCAGCTCACCACCGGGACTAGCGGGAGCTGAGCAGTTCTTC
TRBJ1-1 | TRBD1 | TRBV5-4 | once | CASSSVPGQGRSDTEAFF | TGTGCCAGCAGCTCCGTCCCGGGACAGGGTCGGTCGGACACTGAAGCTTTCTTT
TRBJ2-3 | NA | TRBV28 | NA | CASSLRGNTQYF | TGTGCCAGCAGTTTAAGGGGAAATACGCAGTATTTT
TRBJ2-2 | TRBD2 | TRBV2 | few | CASSTSEAGELFF | TGTGCCAGCAGTACTAGCGAGGCCGGGGAGCTGTTTTTT
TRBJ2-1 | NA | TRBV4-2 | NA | CASSPLSLALSYNEQFF | TGTGCCAGCAGCCCTCTTTCTCTAGCGCTGTCCTACAATGAGCAGTTCTTC
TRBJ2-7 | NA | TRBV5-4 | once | CASSDISGVAYEQYF | TGTGCCAGCAGCGACATTAGCGGAGTAGCCTACGAGCAGTACTTC
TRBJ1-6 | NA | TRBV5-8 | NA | CASSLAGVNSPLHF | TGTGCCAGCAGCTTGGCAGGGGTAAATTCACCCCTCCACTTT
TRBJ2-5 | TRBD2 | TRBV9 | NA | CASSLPSTSGQETQYF | TGTGCCAGCAGCCTCCCGTCTACTAGCGGCCAAGAGACCCAGTACTTC
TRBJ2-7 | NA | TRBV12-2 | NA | CASGPDSPGIYEQYF | TGTGCAAGTGGGCCGGACTCCCCTGGAATCTACGAGCAGTACTTC
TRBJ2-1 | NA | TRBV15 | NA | CATSRDLGWSFYNEQFF | TGTGCCACCAGCAGAGATCTTGGTTGGAGCTTCTACAATGAGCAGTTCTTC
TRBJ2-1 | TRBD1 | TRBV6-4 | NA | CASSDIQGAISKQFF | TGTGCCAGCAGTGACATACAGGGGGCCATTAGTAAGCAGTTCTTC
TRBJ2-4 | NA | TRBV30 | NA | CAWSTGQSNIQYF | TGTGCCTGGAGTACAGGCCAGTCAAACATTCAGTACTTC
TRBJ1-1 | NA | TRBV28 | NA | CASSYQDEAFF | TGTGCCAGCAGTTACCAGGATGAAGCTTTCTTT
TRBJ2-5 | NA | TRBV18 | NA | CASSPWTAETQYF | TGTGCCAGCTCGCCGTGGACTGCGGAGACCCAGTACTTC
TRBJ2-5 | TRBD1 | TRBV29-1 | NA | CSVGDRARETQYF | TGCAGCGTTGGGGACAGGGCGAGGGAGACCCAGTACTTC
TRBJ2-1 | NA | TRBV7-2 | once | CASTVRTANYNEQFF | TGTGCCAGCACCGTCAGGACAGCCAACTACAATGAGCAGTTCTTC
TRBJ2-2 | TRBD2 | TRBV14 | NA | CASSLLRGTITGELFF | TGTGCCAGCAGCCTTCTCCGTGGGACTATAACCGGGGAGCTGTTTTTT
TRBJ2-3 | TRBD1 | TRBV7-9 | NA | CASSRNTGGRTDTQYF | TGTGCCAGCAGCCGAAATACAGGGGGTAGGACAGATACGCAGTATTTT
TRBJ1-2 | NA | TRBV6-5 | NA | CASSSRAYGYTF | TGTGCCAGCAGCTCCAGGGCCTATGGCTACACCTTC
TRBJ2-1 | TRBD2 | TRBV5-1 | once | CASSPTSGSYNEQFF | TGCGCCAGCAGCCCTACTAGCGGATCCTACAATGAGCAGTTCTTC
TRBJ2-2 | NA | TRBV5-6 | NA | CASSLNHGTPYTGELFF | TGTGCCAGCAGCTTGAACCACGGGACACCATACACCGGGGAGCTGTTTTTT